The 32 T cell receptor beta chains below come from one sample, sequenced in a study of early T cells in non-severe SARS-CoV-2 infection. TCRdb ran MiXCR on the 5' RACE reads and lists one entry per CDR3 protein. The sample includes about 50,000 distinct CDR3 sequences, 7.5% to 10% of them seen just once. Sequencing was done on a sample of whole blood. The receptor set was obtained from an adult who was a healthcare worker with PCR-confirmed SARS-CoV-2 infection or an uninfected control (not recorded which).

Many counts were recorded for this clonotype. V is TRBV7-8 and J is TRBJ2-1; no definite D call. This CDR3 contains 13 residues. The ends were cut back, 2 bases at V and 5 bases at J, with 7 bases in the middle. The germline V gene has CDR1 SGHVS and CDR2 FQNEAQ. CDR3 in amino acids: CASSLLPHNEQFF. The CDR3 region has the DNA TGTGCCAGCAGCTTACTCCCGCACAATGAGCAGTTCTTC.

V gene TRBV11-1 combines with J gene TRBJ2-7; 10 nucleotides line up with TRBD2. V lost 2 bases and J lost 2; bases outside the gene matches: 3. The CDR3 is 15 residues long. The V gene's germline CDR1 is SGHAT and CDR2 FQDESV (reference sequence). CDR3 bases: TGTGCCAGCAGCTTATTTGGACTAGCGGCCTACGAGCAGTACTTC. Translating it yields CASSLFGLAAYEQYF. Full variable domain (missing parts from reference TRBV11-1 and TRBJ2-7): EAEVAQSPRYKITEKSQAVAFWCDPISGHATLYWYRQILGQGPELLVQFQDESVVDDSQLPKDRFSAERLKGVDSTLKIQPAELGDSAMYLCASSLFGLAAYEQYFGPGTRLTVT.

This clonotype was detected a few times. The CDR3 loop reads CAWRDFGGYGYTF. The CDR3 nucleotides are TGTGCCTGGAGGGACTTCGGGGGCTATGGCTACACCTTC. J is TRBJ1-2 and V is TRBV30; tentative D call: TRBD1 (5 bases). This CDR3 region has 13 residues. The V gene lost 3 bases and the J gene lost 4 bases, with 12 bases spanning the gap. Germline assignment: CDR1 GTSNPN and CDR2 SVGIG (reference sequence).

This clonotype was counted at least ten times. The chain recombines TRBV5-1 with TRBJ2-1, with 10 bases matching TRBD1. CDR1 and CDR2 from the germline V gene are SGHRS and YFSETQ. The trim removed 4 bases at V and 4 bases at J, leaving 14 bases unmatched. The CDR3 runs 18 residues. For the CDR3, the DNA is TGCGCCAGCAGCATGGGACAGGGGTTGGGCCGGGGATACAATGAGCAGTTCTTC. It codes for CASSMGQGLGRGYNEQFF.

This clonotype appeared many times. The V gene is TRBV4-3, the J gene TRBJ2-7; D remains ambiguous. Germline V gene sequence: CDR1 LGHNA, CDR2 YSLEER. The CDR3 is 17 amino acids. Trimming took off 0 bases at V and 0 bases at J, with 15 bases between the two ends. The CDR3 DNA follows: TGCGCCAGCAGCCAAGATCCCCTAGGAACGAGCTCCTACGAGCAGTACTTC. Residues: CASSQDPLGTSSYEQYF.

Ten or more counts support this clonotype. The gene calls are TRBV7-3 and TRBJ2-5, with D unclear. This CDR3 has 13 residues. Germline CDR1 reads SGHTA; CDR2 reads FQGTGA. V lost 2 bases to trimming and J lost 2 bases, with 6 bases between them. Here the CDR3 reads CASSLSRQETQYF. The DNA of the CDR3 is TGTGCCAGCAGCTTATCTAGACAAGAGACCCAGTACTTC.

The rearrangement joins TRBV20-1 to TRBJ2-1, with a weak D call TRBD2 (7 bases). CDR3 length equals 12 residues. V lost 3 bases, J lost 10 bases, and 13 bases lay in between. The germline CDR1 and CDR2 sequences are DFQATT and SNEGSKA (reference sequence). CDR3 loop: CSASRGAQEQFF. The CDR3 region has the DNA TGCAGTGCTAGCCGGGGGGCGCAGGAGCAGTTCTTC.

In its sample, this clonotype was seen many times. The CDR3, as DNA: TGTGCCAGCAGTTATCCCCCGGGACAGGGGGATGGCTACACCTTC. Residues: CASSYPPGQGDGYTF. The chain combines TRBV6-6 with TRBJ1-2, with TRBD1 identical over 11 bases. The V and J ends lost 3 bases and 6 bases, in that order; junction bases with no gene match: 6. Germline values: CDR1 MNHNY, CDR2 SVGAGI (reference sequence). This CDR3 has 15 residues.

This clonotype came up many times. The chain carries TRBV2 and TRBJ2-5, with D possibly matching TRBD1 (6 bases). Between the trimmed V and J ends, which lost 1 base and 3 bases, there was a span of 21 bases. Germline CDR1 and CDR2: SNHLY and FYNNEI. CDR3 length equals 18 residues. The CDR3 nucleotides are TGTGCCAGCAGTGAAGGGCGGACAGTTAGTCGTCAAGAAGAGACCCAGTACTTC. Protein sequence: CASSEGRTVSRQEETQYF.

In this sample, this clonotype turned up many times. The J gene is TRBJ2-5, the V gene TRBV29-1, with 10 positions matching TRBD1. Per germline, CDR1 SQVTM and CDR2 ANQGSEA. CDR3 size: 14 residues. With V trimmed by 3 bases and J by 6 bases, 7 bases remained unmatched. CDR3 loop: CSVDGTGVVKTQYF. The CDR3 nucleotides are TGCAGCGTTGACGGGACAGGGGTTGTAAAGACCCAGTACTTC. The entire variable domain, with the rest obtained from reference TRBV29-1 and TRBJ2-5, is as follows: SAVISQKPSRDICQRGTSLTIQCQVDSQVTMMFWYRQQPGQSLTLIATANQGSEATYESGFVIDKFPISRPNLTFSTLTVSNMSPEDSSIYLCSVDGTGVVKTQYFGPGTRLLVL.

The genes are TRBV28 and TRBJ2-3, with D possibly being TRBD1 or TRBD2 (5 bases each). The length of the CDR3 is 14 residues. The V gene's germline CDR1 is MDHEN and CDR2 SYDVKM. Between the trimmed V and J ends, which lost 6 bases and 1 base, there was a span of 11 bases. CDR3 sequence: CASSKRGGTDTQYF. The CDR3 DNA follows: TGTGCCAGCAGCAAAAGGGGAGGCACAGATACGCAGTATTTT.

The chain carries TRBV9 and TRBJ2-7; D unclear. Germline CDR1 reads SGDLS; CDR2 reads YYNGEE. V was shortened by 0 bases and J by 4 bases, with 14 bases between the two germline ends. This CDR3 is 15 amino acids long. Here the CDR3 DNA reads TGTGCCAGCAGCGTAGGTGCCAGTCTTTGGTACGAGCAGTACTTC. Protein sequence: CASSVGASLWYEQYF.

This clonotype was seen at least ten times. The rearrangement joins TRBV6-2 or TRBV6-3 to TRBJ2-3; D is undetermined. Trimming shortened V by 4 bases and J by 2 bases, and 10 bases separated the two germline ends. The CDR3 loop spans 14 amino acids. CDR1 is MNHEY and CDR2 is SVGEGT in the germline V gene. In DNA form, the CDR3 reads TGTGCCAGCAGTTCGCCCGACACCACAGATACGCAGTATTTT. Protein product: CASSSPDTTDTQYF.

This clonotype was recorded at least ten times. The gene calls are TRBV19 and TRBJ1-4, with 8 bases aligning to TRBD1. This CDR3 is 14 amino acids long. CDR1 and CDR2 (germline): LNHDA, SQIVND (reference sequence). Trimming took 6 bases from V and 8 from J; bases not matched to a gene: 8. The CDR3 here is CASSPGTGYEKLFF. The CDR3 region has the DNA TGTGCCAGTAGCCCCGGGACAGGATACGAAAAACTGTTTTTT.

The sample holds many counts of this clonotype. The chain employs TRBV6-6 and TRBJ2-7; no clear D. There are 15 residues in the CDR3. Trimming pared 4 bases from V and 2 bases from J, leaving 15 bases between. CDR1 is MNHNY, CDR2 SVGAGI, per germline (reference sequence). The CDR3 here is CASSSPTLSTYEQYF. CDR3 nucleotide sequence: TGTGCCAGCAGTTCCCCAACTTTATCGACCTACGAGCAGTACTTC.

In its sample, this clonotype was seen many times. The genes are TRBV7-9 and TRBJ2-7; weak D call: TRBD1 (6 bases). V was clipped by 6 bases and J by 3 bases, with 15 bases between them. This CDR3 has 14 amino acids. CDR1 and CDR2 from the germline V gene are SEHNR and FQNEAQ (reference sequence). The chain's CDR3 is CASSRPTGGYEQYF. Here the CDR3 DNA reads TGTGCCAGCAGTCGGCCGACAGGAGGCTACGAGCAGTACTTC.

There are a few counts of this clonotype. This chain connects TRBV20-1 to TRBJ2-3, with no clear D. CDR1 and CDR2 (germline): DFQATT, SNEGSKA (reference sequence). The V gene lost 5 bases and the J gene lost 0 bases, with 12 bases spanning the gap. This CDR3 contains 14 residues. The CDR3: CSAVVWTSTDTQYF. Written as DNA, the CDR3 is TGCAGTGCTGTGGTTTGGACCAGCACAGATACGCAGTATTTT.

In its sample, this clonotype was seen a few times. The chain uses TRBV28 and TRBJ2-7; D remains ambiguous. The V end lost 3 bases, the J end lost 2 bases, and 14 bases lay between the germline ends. Germline loops: CDR1 MDHEN, CDR2 SYDVKM. The CDR3 contains 15 residues. The CDR3 nucleotides are TGTGCCAGCAGTTTCTTGGGATCCTCCCCCTACGAGCAGTACTTC. Its translation is CASSFLGSSPYEQYF.

The V and J genes are TRBV5-1 and TRBJ1-1; D is unresolved. Germline-derived CDR1 and CDR2 are SGHRS and YFSETQ. The CDR3 covers 14 residues. V lost 2 bases, J lost 1 base, and 9 bases lay in between. DNA of the CDR3: TGCGCCAGCAGCTTCGAAGGGAGGAACACTGAAGCTTTCTTT. Amino acids: CASSFEGRNTEAFF.

There are many counts of this clonotype. The chain employs TRBV29-1 and TRBJ2-3, with D possibly being TRBD2 (5 bases). This CDR3 is 12 amino acids long. The germline V gene has CDR1 SQVTM and CDR2 ANQGSEA. The CDR3 sequence: CTSAEGTDTQYF. The DNA for the CDR3 is TGCACGTCGGCGGAGGGCACAGATACGCAGTATTTT.

This clonotype was recorded at least ten times. J is TRBJ2-1 and V is TRBV7-9; 10 bases agree with TRBD2. Germline values: CDR1 SEHNR, CDR2 FQNEAQ (reference sequence). The CDR3 runs to 13 residues. Trimming at V came to 6 bases and at J to 8 bases, leaving 4 bases not matched to a gene. CDR3 bases: TGTGCCAGCAGGGGACTAGCGTTTGATGAGCAGTTCTTC. Encoded protein: CASRGLAFDEQFF.

The J gene is TRBJ2-7, the V gene TRBV6-5; D may be TRBD2 (6 bases). The CDR3 extends over 14 amino acids. The V gene's germline CDR1 is MNHEY and CDR2 SVGAGI. Trimming shortened V by 5 bases and J by 3 bases, and 14 bases separated the two germline ends. CDR3 nucleotide sequence: TGTGCCAGCAGTCGGACTACCACCAGCTACGAGCAGTACTTC. This sequence encodes CASSRTTTSYEQYF.

This clonotype was counted many times. The rearrangement uses TRBV7-2 and TRBJ2-1; TRBD2 is a possible D gene (6 bases). Per the germline V gene, CDR1 is SGHTA and CDR2 is FQGNSA. The CDR3 loop spans 13 amino acids. V was clipped by 3 bases and J by 7 bases, with 10 bases between them. The chain's CDR3 is CASSLARENEQFF. The CDR3 coding sequence is TGTGCCAGCAGCTTGGCACGGGAGAATGAGCAGTTCTTC.

The V gene is TRBV7-2, the J gene TRBJ2-4; maybe TRBD2 (5 bases). Germline V gene data show CDR1 as SGHTA and CDR2 as FQGNSA. Deletions cut 4 bases from V and 0 bases from J, with 19 bases between. This CDR3 region has 18 residues. For the CDR3, the DNA is TGTGCCAGCAGCTCGACCCTTCCCGGTGGACTAGCCAAAAACATTCAGTACTTC. This encodes CASSSTLPGGLAKNIQYF.

This clonotype turned up a few times. This chain connects TRBV6-6 to TRBJ1-2; D is undetermined. Germline-derived CDR1 and CDR2 are MNHNY and SVGAGI (reference sequence). The V and J ends lost 6 bases and 5 bases respectively, with 13 bases between them. This CDR3 is 13 amino acids long. This CDR3 reads CASRIGFLYGYTF. CDR3 nucleotides: TGTGCCAGCAGGATAGGGTTCTTATATGGCTACACCTTC.

By sample share, this clonotype is medium-sized. The V call is TRBV25-1, the J call TRBJ2-5; D is uncertain. This CDR3 has 11 residues. Germline CDR1 MGHDK, CDR2 SYGVNS. V shed 7 bases and J shed 5 bases, with 8 bases lying between them. CDR3 protein: CASTGSETQYF. The CDR3 DNA is TGTGCCAGCACTGGGTCGGAGACCCAGTACTTC.

By sample share, this clonotype is medium-sized (0.01 to 0.1%). The chain links TRBV12-3 or TRBV12-4 to TRBJ2-1, with D maybe TRBD2 (7 bases). The CDR3 runs 15 residues. V lost 3 bases and J lost 8, with 17 bases in between. The CDR3 reads CASSFLRGGADEQFF. The CDR3 coding sequence is TGTGCCAGCAGTTTTCTTAGAGGGGGGGCGGATGAGCAGTTCTTC.

This clonotype was recorded many times. The chain couples TRBV24-1 to TRBJ2-7; D possibly corresponds to TRBD1 (6 bases). Germline V gives CDR1 KGHDR, CDR2 SFDVKD. Trimming took off 4 bases at V and 3 bases at J, with 12 bases between the two ends. This CDR3 contains 14 residues. The CDR3 sequence: CATSDSGHLYEQYF. As DNA, the CDR3 is TGTGCCACCAGTGACTCGGGACACCTCTACGAGCAGTACTTC.

At least ten counts were recorded for this clonotype. V gene TRBV11-2 combines with J gene TRBJ1-5; D may be TRBD1 (6 bases). The germline V gene encodes CDR1 SGHAT and CDR2 FQNNGV. The ends were cut back, 1 base at V and 4 bases at J, with 14 bases in the middle. This CDR3 region has 16 residues. CDR3 loop: CASSLGTGTFNQPQHF. In DNA, the CDR3 is TGTGCCAGCAGCTTAGGTACGGGGACATTTAATCAGCCCCAGCATTTT. Full variable domain (missing parts from reference TRBV11-2 and TRBJ1-5): EAGVAQSPRYKIIEKRQSVAFWCNPISGHATLYWYQQILGQGPKLLIQFQNNGVVDDSQLPKDRFSAERLKGVDSTLKIQPAKLEDSAVYLCASSLGTGTFNQPQHFGDGTRLSIL.

A single count supports this clonotype. V usage is TRBV4-2 and J usage is TRBJ2-1; TRBD2 aligns across 7 bases. The CDR3 consists of 14 residues. Germline CDR1 is LGHNA and CDR2 is YNFKEQ. V was clipped by 6 bases and J by 6 bases; unmatched bases: 8. CDR3 residues: CASRVAGASNEQFF. In DNA form, the CDR3 reads TGTGCCAGCAGGGTAGCGGGCGCCTCCAATGAGCAGTTCTTC.

There are a few counts of this clonotype. The chain combines TRBV11-2 with TRBJ1-3, with unresolved D. Trimming pared 4 bases from V and 0 bases from J, leaving 19 bases between. The CDR3 sequence is 18 residues long. Germline values: CDR1 SGHAT, CDR2 FQNNGV. Here the CDR3 reads CASSSPRGSPGSGNTIYF. In DNA form, the CDR3 reads TGTGCCAGCAGCTCACCCCGTGGCAGTCCGGGCTCTGGAAACACCATATATTTT. The full variable domain, in which reference TRBV11-2 and TRBJ1-3 provide the parts outside the CDR3, is EAGVAQSPRYKIIEKRQSVAFWCNPISGHATLYWYQQILGQGPKLLIQFQNNGVVDDSQLPKDRFSAERLKGVDSTLKIQPAKLEDSAVYLCASSSPRGSPGSGNTIYFGEGSWLTVV.

This clonotype has ten or more counts. J is TRBJ2-7 and V is TRBV6-5; D remains ambiguous. The CDR3 runs to 15 residues. Germline loops: CDR1 MNHEY, CDR2 SVGAGI. Trimming stripped 0 bases from V and 5 bases from J, with 14 bases between. The CDR3 here is CASSYSWTPINEQYF. The CDR3 bases are TGTGCCAGCAGTTACTCATGGACCCCCATTAACGAGCAGTACTTC.